The 22 T cell receptor beta chains listed next were all sequenced from one sample in a study of T-cell memory formation after mild COVID-19. Via MiXCR, TCRdb re-called the 5' RACE reads, giving one row per CDR3 protein. Among some 350,000 distinct CDR3 sequences listed, 13% were seen once. The specimen was PBMCs or a T cell subset sorted from them (not recorded which). Source of these receptors: a man aged 18-30 years who had mild COVID-19 (a few samples of this study predate the infection). Cell type and time point are not known.

The chain uses TRBV6-2 or TRBV6-3 and TRBJ2-4, with D tentatively TRBD1 or TRBD2 (5 bases each). The CDR3 has 17 amino acids. The germline CDR1 and CDR2 sequences are MNHEY and SVGEGT. V lost 0 bases and J lost 6, with 18 bases in between. CDR3 sequence reads: CASSYSPRGRISNIQYF. The CDR3 DNA is TGTGCCAGCAGTTACTCCCCCCGGGGACGGATCTCAAACATTCAGTACTTC.

The rearrangement joins TRBV15 to TRBJ2-5; the D gene is possibly TRBD2 (5 bases). The CDR3 totals 14 residues. In germline, CDR1 is LNHNV, CDR2 YYDKDF (reference sequence). The V and J ends lost 1 base and 5 bases respectively, with 11 bases between them. The CDR3 DNA reads as TGTGCCACCAGCAGAGCGGGGTCTGTGGAGACCCAGTACTTC. Protein sequence: CATSRAGSVETQYF.

This clonotype was seen more than once but under ten times. The chain employs TRBV6-2 or TRBV6-3 and TRBJ2-7; D gene unclear. There are 12 residues in the CDR3. Looked up from germline, CDR1 is MNHEY and CDR2 is SVGEGT. With 0 bases removed from V and 4 bases from J, the gap between germline ends came to 4 bases. Written as DNA, the CDR3 is TGTGCCAGCAGTTACTCGAAATACGAGCAGTACGTC. Its protein product is CASSYSKYEQYV.

This clonotype was recorded many times. The rearrangement joins TRBV29-1 to TRBJ1-1; a weak D match, TRBD1 (6 bases). V lost 2 bases, J lost 1 base, and 8 bases lay in between. The CDR3 runs 13 residues. Germline assignment: CDR1 SQVTM and CDR2 ANQGSEA. The CDR3 is CSVERGRNTEAFF. CDR3 DNA: TGCAGCGTTGAACGGGGGCGGAACACTGAAGCTTTCTTT.

The genes are TRBV19 and TRBJ2-2, with a possible D match to TRBD1 (6 bases). CDR3 length: 13 residues. With 9 bases removed from V and 1 base from J, the gap between germline ends came to 9 bases. Germline CDR1 LNHDA, CDR2 SQIVND (reference sequence). This chain's CDR3 is CASDRRNTGELFF. The CDR3 coding sequence is TGTGCCAGCGACAGGAGGAACACCGGGGAGCTGTTTTTT. The variable domain in full, completed from reference TRBV19 and TRBJ2-2, reads DGGITQSPKYLFRKEGQNVTLSCEQNLNHDAMYWYRQDPGQGLRLIYYSQIVNDFQKGDIAEGYSVSREKKESFPLTVTSAQKNPTAFYLCASDRRNTGELFFGEGSRLTVL.

The genes are TRBV7-6 and TRBJ2-2, with D possibly called TRBD1 or TRBD2 (5 bases each). Trimming removed 3 bases from V and 1 base from J, with 12 bases in between. The CDR3 length is 16 residues. Germline V gives CDR1 SGHVS, CDR2 FNYEAQ. This CDR3 reads CASSFRGDMNTGELFF. CDR3 nucleotides: TGTGCCAGCAGCTTCCGAGGGGATATGAACACCGGGGAGCTGTTTTTT.

Note on this clonotype: The junction does not match germline at one end; this may be a read error. The genes are TRBV12-3 or TRBV12-4 and TRBJ1-6; possible D gene TRBD1, 6 bases. The CDR3 loop spans 15 amino acids. The CDR3 loop is CASRLAGVPNSPLHF. CDR3 DNA sequence: TGTGCCAGCAGATTAGCAGGGGTCCCTAATTCACCCCTCCACTTT.

This clonotype was observed many times. The chain couples TRBV5-6 to TRBJ2-5; D ambiguous. CDR3 size: 12 residues. Germline V gene sequence: CDR1 SGHDT, CDR2 YYEEEE. With 5 bases removed from V and 3 bases from J, the gap between germline ends came to 8 bases. The CDR3 protein is CASSIREETQYF. The CDR3 nucleotides read TGTGCCAGCAGTATTCGGGAAGAGACCCAGTACTTC.

V and J are TRBV2 and TRBJ2-7, with 10 bases matching TRBD2. Per germline, CDR1 SNHLY and CDR2 FYNNEI. CDR3 length: 16 amino acids. V lost 2 bases, J lost 3 bases, and 7 bases stayed unmatched. CDR3 loop: CASSELSGGTGYEQYF. CDR3 bases: TGTGCCAGCAGTGAACTTAGCGGGGGGACAGGCTACGAGCAGTACTTC.

The chain employs TRBV7-9 and TRBJ2-3; 8 bases are shared with TRBD1. After removal of 9 bases from V and 7 bases from J, the junction contained 9 bases not matched to a gene. This CDR3 contains 13 residues. Germline V CDR1 and CDR2: SEHNR, FQNEAQ (reference sequence). CDR3 in amino acids: CARAGTGPNTQYF. CDR3 DNA: TGTGCCAGAGCCGGGACAGGCCCTAATACGCAGTATTTT.

This clonotype came up a few times. The V gene is TRBV9, the J gene TRBJ2-7, with D unresolved. V was pared by 0 bases and J by 1 base, with 8 bases between. There are 14 residues in the CDR3. Germline lookup yields CDR1 SGDLS and CDR2 YYNGEE. CDR3: CASSVGAGSYEQYF. Here the CDR3 DNA reads TGTGCCAGCAGCGTAGGGGCCGGGTCCTACGAGCAGTACTTC. Variable domain in full (rest from reference TRBV9 and TRBJ2-7): DSGVTQTPKHLITATGQRVTLRCSPRSGDLSVYWYQQSLDQGLQFLIQYYNGEERAKGNILERFSAQQFPDLHSELNLSSLELGDSALYFCASSVGAGSYEQYFGPGTRLTVT.

The genes are TRBV20-1 and TRBJ2-3, with a weak D call TRBD1 (6 bases). V was pared by 1 base and J by 4 bases, with 12 bases between. This CDR3 has 14 residues. The germline V gene has CDR1 DFQATT and CDR2 SNEGSKA (reference sequence). DNA for the CDR3: TGCAGTGCTAGAGGGCTCAGGGGTCCAGATACGCAGTATTTT. Its translation is CSARGLRGPDTQYF.

The chain is built from TRBV5-5 and TRBJ1-2; D is undetermined. CDR1 SGHKS and CDR2 YYEKEE come from the germline V gene (reference sequence). The CDR3 runs 13 residues. Trimming stripped 0 bases from V and 2 bases from J, with 5 bases between. DNA of the CDR3: TGTGCCAGCAGCTTGGCCTACAACTATGGCTACACCTTC. Translated: CASSLAYNYGYTF.

This clonotype was observed many times. The chain joins TRBV5-1 to TRBJ2-5, with D maybe TRBD2 (5 bases). Germline values: CDR1 SGHRS, CDR2 YFSETQ. This CDR3 has 14 residues. V lost 1 base, J lost 2 bases, and 9 bases lay in between. CDR3 coding DNA: TGCGCCAGCAGCTTGAGAGGGTGGCAAGAGACCCAGTACTTC. Residues: CASSLRGWQETQYF.

The V and J genes are TRBV7-9 and TRBJ1-1; maybe TRBD1 (6 bases). The CDR3 totals 15 residues. The germline V gene encodes CDR1 SEHNR and CDR2 FQNEAQ (reference sequence). Trimming removed 2 bases from V and 8 bases from J, with 18 bases in between. This CDR3 reads CASSLRGVSVGEAFF. DNA for the CDR3: TGTGCCAGCAGCTTAAGGGGGGTATCGGTTGGCGAAGCTTTCTTT.

CDR3 nucleotide sequence: TGCGCCAGCAGCCACCCCTCACCCGGGGGTGAGGGCTACACCTTC. Residues: CASSHPSPGGEGYTF. V is TRBV4-1 and J is TRBJ1-2; possibly TRBD1 for D (5 bases). CDR1 and CDR2 from the germline V gene are MGHRA and YSYEKL. Trimming cost V 3 bases and J 8 bases, with 19 bases left between them. The CDR3 runs to 15 residues.

The CDR3 sequence: CASIQARGRWNQPQHF. For the CDR3, the DNA is TGTGCCAGCATTCAGGCGAGGGGACGTTGGAATCAGCCCCAGCATTTT. The chain is built from TRBV28 and TRBJ1-5; D may be TRBD1 (5 bases). Germline CDR1 and CDR2: MDHEN and SYDVKM. The CDR3 totals 16 residues. Trimming removed 7 bases at V and 4 bases at J, with 20 bases between.

This clonotype was counted a few times. The chain couples TRBV4-1 to TRBJ2-3; 8 bases agree with TRBD2. The CDR3 extends over 15 amino acids. Germline V gene lookup returns CDR1 MGHRA and CDR2 YSYEKL. V was clipped by 11 bases and J by 0 bases; unmatched bases: 10. The CDR3 loop is CASLAPGGSTDTQYF. As DNA, the CDR3 is TGCGCCTCCCTGGCCCCGGGGGGGAGCACAGATACGCAGTATTTT.

In its sample, this clonotype was seen a few times. This chain links TRBV7-2 with TRBJ1-5; 8 bases are a match to TRBD1. The CDR3 is 13 amino acids. Germline-derived CDR1 and CDR2 are SGHTA and FQGNSA. The V segment lost 5 bases and the J segment 6 bases; nucleotides outside the gene matches: 3. The CDR3 region has the DNA TGTGCCAGCAGCGCAGGACAGGGTCAGCCCCAGCATTTT. Amino acids: CASSAGQGQPQHF.

This clonotype has more than one count but fewer than ten. The genes are TRBV7-2 and TRBJ1-3, with D perhaps TRBD1 (5 bases). This CDR3 has 15 residues. V was trimmed by 1 base and J by 2 bases, leaving 9 bases between them. Germline CDR1 is SGHTA and CDR2 is FQGNSA. As DNA, the CDR3 is TGTGCCAGCAGCTTAGGGGGCAGGGCTGGAAACACCATATATTTT. It is translated as CASSLGGRAGNTIYF.

The chain employs TRBV7-2 and TRBJ2-7; possibly TRBD2 for D (6 bases). Per germline, CDR1 SGHTA and CDR2 FQGNSA. CDR3 length equals 15 residues. V was shortened by 1 base and J by 1 base, with 11 bases between the two germline ends. As DNA, the CDR3 is TGTGCCAGCAGCTTAGGGCGGGACCCGTCCTACGAGCAGTACTTC. Translation gives CASSLGRDPSYEQYF.

The rearrangement uses TRBV9 and TRBJ2-7; unclear D gene. V dropped 3 bases and J dropped 6 bases, with 13 bases sitting between them. The germline V gene has CDR1 SGDLS and CDR2 YYNGEE. The length of the CDR3 is 13 residues. The CDR3 bases are TGTGCCAGCAGCGCTCAGACCGTCTCCGAGCAGTACTTC. Amino acid sequence: CASSAQTVSEQYF. The full variable domain, its missing parts supplied by reference TRBV9 and TRBJ2-7, is DSGVTQTPKHLITATGQRVTLRCSPRSGDLSVYWYQQSLDQGLQFLIQYYNGEERAKGNILERFSAQQFPDLHSELNLSSLELGDSALYFCASSAQTVSEQYFGPGTRLTVT.